This T cell receptor beta chain was found in a study of blood T cell repertoires in COVID-19. Losses at the gene ends were 4 bases for V and 12 bases for J; bases not matched to a gene: 17. The CDR3 runs 16 residues. Germline V gene sequence: CDR1 SGHTA, CDR2 FQGNSA. Data came from immunoSEQ multiplex PCR; TCRdb stores just in-frame clones and leaves some out. The data contain 250,000 or so clones, roughly 88% of them seen just once; the ten biggest clones take up 2% to 2.5%. In this sample, this clone turned up once. The source is a woman aged 45-65 years who had recovered from COVID-19. The sequencing sample was made of PBMCs or T cells enriched from blood (not recorded which). This chain uses TRBV7-2 with TRBJ2-4; 8 nucleotides align to TRBD2. In DNA, the CDR3 is TGTGCCAGCAGCTCTACTAGCGGCACTCAACCCTACTCTCAGTACTTC. This gives the protein CASSSTSGTQPYSQYF.